The 11 T cell receptor beta chains below all came from one sample that was sequenced in a study of post-analysis software for immune sequencing data. The antigens of these receptors remain unknown. Each TCR beta cDNA library carried unique molecular identifiers. Each CDR3 protein gets one entry after TCRdb re-called the PCR reads with MiXCR. The data contain fewer than 550,000 distinct CDR3 sequences, approximately 31% of them singletons. General study results and limits: Among roughly five TRBV segments more frequent in patients than controls were TRBV5-6, TRBV5-1 and TRBV20-1.

The sample consisted of blood. All receptors come from a girl under 18 with multiple sclerosis.

The V and J genes are TRBV4-1 and TRBJ1-2, with 9 nucleotides matching TRBD1. CDR1 and CDR2 from the germline V gene are MGHRA and YSYEKL. The CDR3 runs to 14 residues. The ends lost 3 bases at V and 4 bases at J; junction bases unmatched: 3. The DNA of the CDR3 is TGCGCCAGCAGCCACGAGGGACAGGGCTATGGCTACACCTTC. Amino acids: CASSHEGQGYGYTF.

This chain uses TRBV24-1 with TRBJ1-5, with D possibly being TRBD1 (6 bases). CDR1 is KGHDR, CDR2 SFDVKD, per germline. Trimming stripped 9 bases from V and 11 bases from J, with 19 bases between. The CDR3 has 13 residues. The CDR3, as DNA: TGTGCCACCGCGCGAACAGGGACTCGCACCCAGCATTTT. Protein: CATARTGTRTQHF.

This clonotype was seen only a few times. J is TRBJ2-5 and V is TRBV6-6; the D gene is possibly TRBD1 (6 bases). In germline, CDR1 is MNHNY, CDR2 SVGAGI (reference sequence). The V gene lost 2 bases and the J gene lost 2 bases, with 9 bases spanning the gap. This CDR3 comprises 14 residues. CDR3 DNA sequence: TGTGCCAGCAGTTACGGCAGGGGTCAAGAGACCCAGTACTTC. Its translation: CASSYGRGQETQYF.

This clonotype was detected only a few times. This chain joins TRBV12-3 or TRBV12-4 and TRBJ1-5; perhaps TRBD1 as D (6 bases). This CDR3 contains 14 residues. Trimming took off 2 bases at V and 7 bases at J, with 12 bases between the two ends. CDR3 in amino acids: CASSLSGVGQPQHF. CDR3 sequence (DNA): TGTGCCAGCAGTTTATCAGGGGTCGGGCAGCCCCAGCATTTT.

This rearrangement joins TRBV18 to TRBJ1-2, with D maybe TRBD1 (6 bases). This CDR3 spans 14 amino acids. The ends were cut back, 9 bases at V and 7 bases at J, with 21 bases in the middle. The germline V gene encodes CDR1 KGHSH and CDR2 LQKENI. The CDR3 sequence is CASSTSQQGTGYTF. In DNA form, the CDR3 reads TGTGCCAGTTCTACTTCCCAACAGGGTACTGGCTACACCTTC.

This clonotype was seen a few times. This rearrangement joins TRBV10-3 to TRBJ2-3, with TRBD2 matching 15 bases. V shed 7 bases and J 2 bases; nucleotides not matched to a gene: 4. CDR1 ENHRY and CDR2 SYGVKD come from the germline V gene. The CDR3 is 16 residues long. The CDR3 region is CAIKGTSGGNTDTQYF. In nucleotides, the CDR3 is TGTGCCATCAAAGGGACTAGCGGGGGGAACACAGATACGCAGTATTTT.

This clonotype was recorded a few times. V is TRBV7-3 and J is TRBJ1-2; D is uncertain. CDR3 length: 13 residues. The V and J ends lost 5 bases and 8 bases respectively, with 15 bases between them. In germline, CDR1 is SGHTA, CDR2 FQGTGA. The CDR3: CASSRDGLGGYTF. CDR3 sequence (DNA): TGTGCCAGCAGCCGAGACGGGCTCGGGGGCTACACCTTC.

V gene TRBV3-1 combines with J gene TRBJ1-2; 7 nucleotides agree with TRBD1. CDR1 is LGHDT and CDR2 is YNNKEL in the germline V gene (reference sequence). This CDR3 is 16 amino acids long. J lost 4 bases, V lost 3 bases, and 11 bases had no gene match. The DNA for the CDR3 is TGTGCCAGCAGCCAGAAGGGAGGGGGCGCGGGCTATGGCTACACCTTC. This codes for CASSQKGGGAGYGYTF.

This sequence joins TRBV5-1 and TRBJ1-1, with 7 bases fitting TRBD1. This CDR3 has 14 residues. CDR1 is SGHRS, CDR2 YFSETQ, per germline. Trimming cost V 4 bases and J 5 bases; bases outside gene matches: 8. DNA of the CDR3: TGCGCCAGCAGCCTCGGACAGGCGGGGACTGAAGCTTTCTTT. Residues: CASSLGQAGTEAFF. Complete variable domain (other parts from reference TRBV5-1 and TRBJ1-1): KAGVTQTPRYLIKTRGQQVTLSCSPISGHRSVSWYQQTPGQGLQFLFEYFSETQRNKGNFPGRFSGRQFSNSRSEMNVSTLELGDSALYLCASSLGQAGTEAFFGQGTRLTVV.

This clonotype was counted a few times. The CDR3 is CATSRNRGNSGANVLTF. DNA of the CDR3: TGTGCCACCAGCAGAAACAGGGGGAACTCTGGGGCCAACGTCCTGACTTTC. This chain uses TRBV15 with TRBJ2-6, with TRBD1 identical over 8 bases. This CDR3 has 17 amino acids. The ends lost 2 bases at V and 0 bases at J; junction bases unmatched: 3. Germline V gene data show CDR1 as LNHNV and CDR2 as YYDKDF (reference sequence).

About this clonotype itself: Its ends do not fully match the called genes, so a read error is possible. V gene TRBV20-1 combines with J gene TRBJ2-3; 11 bases are shared with TRBD2. Germline V lookup: CDR1 DFQATT, CDR2 SNEGSKA (reference sequence). The CDR3 is 15 amino acids. The CDR3 region is CSAPILAGVTDAQYF. As DNA, the CDR3 is TGCAGTGCGCCCATACTAGCGGGGGTCACAGATGCGCAGTATTTT.